These 13 T cell receptor beta chains originate from one sample sequenced in a study of blood T cell repertoires in COVID-19. The repertoire was sequenced with immunoSEQ multiplex PCR; TCRdb's copy has only in-frame clones and lacks some. Of approximately 140,000 clones listed, 80% to 90% were seen once; the top ten hold approximately 8%. Material for sequencing was peripheral blood. These receptors all stem from an older woman with COVID-19, enrolled during active disease.

The V gene is TRBV4-1, the J gene TRBJ2-2; TRBD2 is a possible D gene (6 bases). Germline V gives CDR1 MGHRA, CDR2 YSYEKL. CDR3 length: 15 amino acids. Trimming pared 4 bases from V and 4 bases from J, leaving 13 bases between. The CDR3 here is CASSLRGDFTGELFF. CDR3 in DNA: TGCGCCAGCAGCCTACGCGGGGATTTCACCGGGGAGCTGTTTTTT.

V gene TRBV4-1 combines with J gene TRBJ1-2, with TRBD1 as a possible D gene (5 bases). Between the trimmed V and J ends, which lost 0 bases and 4 bases, there was a span of 12 bases. The CDR3 consists of 15 residues. CDR1 and CDR2 (germline): MGHRA, YSYEKL. The CDR3 DNA follows: TGCGCCAGCAGCCAAGAAGGGGTCAGCCCCTATGGCTACACCTTC. Translated, it gives CASSQEGVSPYGYTF.

The chain joins TRBV27 to TRBJ1-5; D gene uncertain. Trimming removed 5 bases from V and 7 bases from J, with 15 bases in between. The CDR3 is made up of 14 amino acids. Germline CDR1 reads MNHEY; CDR2 reads SMNVEV (reference sequence). The DNA for the CDR3 is TGTGCCAGCAGTCCCGCGACTTTTAGGCAGCCCCAGCATTTT. Translating gives CASSPATFRQPQHF.

The chain is built from TRBV27 and TRBJ2-3, with D hard to call. V dropped 6 bases and J dropped 0 bases, with 10 bases sitting between them. CDR3 size: 14 residues. Germline V gene lookup returns CDR1 MNHEY and CDR2 SMNVEV (reference sequence). In DNA form, the CDR3 reads TGTGCCAGCAGGGTGACGACTAGCACAGATACGCAGTATTTT. This sequence encodes CASRVTTSTDTQYF.

V and J are TRBV6-6 and TRBJ1-4; 7 positions agree with TRBD1. V shed 2 bases and J 7 bases; nucleotides not matched to a gene: 10. Germline-derived CDR1 and CDR2 are MNHNY and SVGAGI (reference sequence). The CDR3 is 16 residues long. The CDR3 nucleotides read TGTGCCAGCAGTTACGACCCACAGGGGTGGGGTGAAAAACTGTTTTTT. Amino acid sequence: CASSYDPQGWGEKLFF.

The V gene is TRBV5-1, the J gene TRBJ2-5; 11 bases are shared with TRBD2. CDR1 is SGHRS, CDR2 YFSETQ, per germline. CDR3 length: 15 residues. The trim removed 6 bases at V and 5 bases at J, leaving 9 bases unmatched. This chain's CDR3 is CASKLAGGPGETQYF. The CDR3 DNA is TGCGCCAGCAAATTAGCGGGGGGGCCAGGGGAGACCCAGTACTTC.

V usage is TRBV10-2 and J usage is TRBJ1-5; D unclear. The CDR3 consists of 13 residues. Trimming cost V 2 bases and J 7 bases, with 9 bases left between them. The V gene's germline CDR1 is WSHSY and CDR2 SAAADI. CDR3 loop: CASSERVGQPQHF. The CDR3 DNA reads TGCGCCAGCAGTGAGCGGGTAGGACAGCCCCAGCATTTT.

The V gene is TRBV6-6, the J gene TRBJ1-4, with 7 bases aligning to TRBD1. There are 14 residues in the CDR3. The V segment lost 6 bases and the J segment 7 bases; nucleotides outside the gene matches: 8. CDR1 and CDR2 from the germline V gene are MNHNY and SVGAGI (reference sequence). As DNA, the CDR3 is TGTGCCAGCAGAAGGGGGCAGGGAGTTGAAAAACTGTTTTTT. Protein sequence: CASRRGQGVEKLFF.

This chain links TRBV7-9 with TRBJ2-4; 9 nucleotides align to TRBD1. This CDR3 comprises 16 residues. CDR1 is SEHNR and CDR2 is FQNEAQ in the germline V gene (reference sequence). V lost 5 bases, J lost 5 bases, and 10 bases stayed unmatched. The CDR3 DNA is TGTGCCAGCAGCCCTGGGACAGGGATGATCCAAAACATTCAGTACTTC. Protein sequence: CASSPGTGMIQNIQYF.

The CDR3 spells CAWSPPGQRNTEAFF. CDR3 in DNA: TGTGCCTGGAGTCCGCCGGGACAGCGGAACACTGAAGCTTTCTTT. The chain combines TRBV30 with TRBJ1-1, with 7 bases matching TRBD1. Per the germline V gene, CDR1 is GTSNPN and CDR2 is SVGIG (reference sequence). The length of the CDR3 is 15 residues. The V segment lost 2 bases and the J segment 1 base; nucleotides outside the gene matches: 7.

The J gene is TRBJ1-2, the V gene TRBV27; 12 bases align to TRBD1. CDR3 size: 16 residues. The V and J ends lost 6 bases and 3 bases, in that order; junction bases with no gene match: 8. The germline V gene has CDR1 MNHEY and CDR2 SMNVEV (reference sequence). The CDR3 sequence: CASSPMGQGAYYGYTF. The CDR3 bases are TGTGCCAGCAGCCCGATGGGACAGGGGGCATACTATGGCTACACCTTC.

In its sample, this clone was seen a few times. The rearrangement uses TRBV7-8 and TRBJ2-7; maybe TRBD2 (5 bases). V lost 1 base and J lost 0, with 10 bases in between. Germline CDR1 and CDR2: SGHVS and FQNEAQ. This CDR3 spans 15 amino acids. This chain's CDR3 is CASSLGPGYSYEQYF. DNA of the CDR3: TGTGCCAGCAGCTTAGGGCCGGGGTACTCCTACGAGCAGTACTTC. Combining the CDR3 with reference TRBV7-8 and TRBJ2-7 gives the whole variable domain GAGVSQSPRYKVAKRGQDVALRCDPISGHVSLFWYQQALGQGPEFLTYFQNEAQLDKSGLPSDRFFAERPEGSVSTLKIQRTQQEDSAVYLCASSLGPGYSYEQYFGPGTRLTVT.

V gene TRBV10-3 combines with J gene TRBJ2-5; 8 bases match TRBD1. This CDR3 has 17 residues. CDR1 is ENHRY, CDR2 SYGVKD, per germline. With V trimmed by 3 bases and J by 5 bases, 14 bases remained unmatched. In DNA form, the CDR3 reads TGTGCCATCAGTGAAGGCGGTCTAGGCAGGGGGCGGGAGACCCAGTACTTC. Its protein product is CAISEGGLGRGRETQYF.